This T cell receptor (beta chain) was observed in a study of T cell repertoires in cytomegalovirus infection. Findings of the study overall: HLA-C-restricted CMV clonotypes gave the most frequent clonotype in two of eight donors.

In germline, CDR1 is MGHDK, CDR2 SYGVNS. V lost 2 bases and J 8 bases, leaving 12 bases between the germline ends. CDR3 size: 13 residues. TCRdb re-derived calls from the reads in MiXCR, one entry per CDR3 protein. In the table there are a few hundred thousand distinct CDR3 sequences, around a sixth of which are singletons. In its sample, this clonotype was seen a few times. Its specificity is not known. The origin of this receptor is a human donor in good health (CMV status not recorded). Some clones in this sample may be carry-over from other donors' samples. The chain combines TRBV25-1 with TRBJ1-1, with D tentatively TRBD1 (5 bases). The sample taken for sequencing was PBMCs. CDR3 coding DNA: TGTGCCAGCAGTGAAGCTGGGGGGAAAGAAGCTTTCTTT. This gives the protein CASSEAGGKEAFF.